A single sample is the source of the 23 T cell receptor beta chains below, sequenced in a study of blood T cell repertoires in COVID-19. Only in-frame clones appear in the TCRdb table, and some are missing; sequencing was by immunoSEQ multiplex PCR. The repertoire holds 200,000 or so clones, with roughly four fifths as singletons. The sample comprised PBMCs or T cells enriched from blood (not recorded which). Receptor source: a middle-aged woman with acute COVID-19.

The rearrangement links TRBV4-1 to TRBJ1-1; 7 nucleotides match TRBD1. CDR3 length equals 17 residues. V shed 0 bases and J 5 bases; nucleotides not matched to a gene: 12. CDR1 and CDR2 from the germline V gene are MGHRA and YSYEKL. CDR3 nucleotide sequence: TGCGCCAGCAGCCAAGATTCAAGGGGGCACCTTGGGACTGAAGCTTTCTTT. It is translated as CASSQDSRGHLGTEAFF.

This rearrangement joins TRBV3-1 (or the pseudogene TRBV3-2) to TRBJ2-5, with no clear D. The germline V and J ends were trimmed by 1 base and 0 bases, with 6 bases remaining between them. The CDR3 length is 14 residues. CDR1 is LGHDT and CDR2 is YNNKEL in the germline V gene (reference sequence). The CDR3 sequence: CASSQGQNQETQYF. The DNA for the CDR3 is TGTGCCAGCAGCCAAGGGCAAAACCAAGAGACCCAGTACTTC.

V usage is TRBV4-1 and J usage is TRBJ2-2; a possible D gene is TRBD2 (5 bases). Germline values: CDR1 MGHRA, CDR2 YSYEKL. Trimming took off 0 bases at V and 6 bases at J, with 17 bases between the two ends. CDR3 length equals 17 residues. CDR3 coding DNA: TGCGCCAGCAGCCAAGAACCAAGGGTCCAAGCGGCCGGGGAGCTGTTTTTT. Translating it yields CASSQEPRVQAAGELFF.

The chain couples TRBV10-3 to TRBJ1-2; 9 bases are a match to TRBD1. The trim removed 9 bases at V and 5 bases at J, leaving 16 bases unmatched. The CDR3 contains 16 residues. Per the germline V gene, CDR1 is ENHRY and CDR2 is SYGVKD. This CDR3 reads CAIPTGTGNFHYGYTF. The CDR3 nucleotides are TGTGCCATACCGACCGGGACAGGGAACTTTCATTATGGCTACACCTTC.

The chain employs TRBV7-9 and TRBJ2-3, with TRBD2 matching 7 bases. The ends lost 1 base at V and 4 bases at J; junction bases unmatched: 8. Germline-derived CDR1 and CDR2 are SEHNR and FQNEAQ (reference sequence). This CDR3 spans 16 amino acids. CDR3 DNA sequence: TGTGCCAGCAGCTTAGTCCCCTCTCGGGAGGCAGATACGCAGTATTTT. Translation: CASSLVPSREADTQYF.

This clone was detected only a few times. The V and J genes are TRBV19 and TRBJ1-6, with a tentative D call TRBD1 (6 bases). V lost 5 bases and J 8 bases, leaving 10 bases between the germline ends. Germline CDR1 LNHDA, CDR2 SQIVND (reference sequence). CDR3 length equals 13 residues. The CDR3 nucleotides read TGTGCCAGTAGTCGGGACAATCATTCACCCCTCCACTTT. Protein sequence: CASSRDNHSPLHF.

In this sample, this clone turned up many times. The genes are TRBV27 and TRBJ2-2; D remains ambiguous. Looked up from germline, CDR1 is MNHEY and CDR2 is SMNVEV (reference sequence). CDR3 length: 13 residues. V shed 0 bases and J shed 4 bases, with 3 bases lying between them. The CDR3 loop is CASSLSRTGELFF. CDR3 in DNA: TGTGCCAGCAGTTTATCCCGCACCGGGGAGCTGTTTTTT.

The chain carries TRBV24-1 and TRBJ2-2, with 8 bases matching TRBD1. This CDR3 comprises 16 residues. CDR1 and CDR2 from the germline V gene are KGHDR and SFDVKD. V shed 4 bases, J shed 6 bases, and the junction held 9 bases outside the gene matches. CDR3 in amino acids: CATSDTSGTGPGELFF. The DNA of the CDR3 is TGTGCCACCAGTGACACCTCCGGGACAGGTCCCGGGGAGCTGTTTTTT.

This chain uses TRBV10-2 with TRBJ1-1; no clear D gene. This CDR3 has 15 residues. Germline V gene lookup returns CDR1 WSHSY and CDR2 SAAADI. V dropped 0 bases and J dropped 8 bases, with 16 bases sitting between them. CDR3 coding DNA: TGCGCCAGCAGTGAGTCGAGGCGGCTTAAACGGGAAGCTTTCTTT. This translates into CASSESRRLKREAFF.

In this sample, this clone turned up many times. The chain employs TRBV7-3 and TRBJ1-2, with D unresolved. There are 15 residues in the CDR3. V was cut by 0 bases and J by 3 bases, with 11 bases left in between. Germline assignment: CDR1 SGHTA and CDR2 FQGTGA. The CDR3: CASSLTPTDYYGYTF. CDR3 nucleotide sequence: TGTGCCAGCAGCTTAACCCCGACGGACTACTATGGCTACACCTTC.

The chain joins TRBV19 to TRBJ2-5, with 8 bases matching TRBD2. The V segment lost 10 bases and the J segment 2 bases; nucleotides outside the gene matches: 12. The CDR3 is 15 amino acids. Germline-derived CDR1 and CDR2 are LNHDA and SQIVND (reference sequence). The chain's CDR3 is CATGGGRQEQETQYF. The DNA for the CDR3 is TGTGCCACCGGGGGGGGTCGACAGGAACAAGAGACCCAGTACTTC.

The CDR3 sequence is CSASDSSAHEQYF. In DNA form, the CDR3 reads TGCAGTGCTAGTGATTCGAGTGCTCACGAGCAGTACTTC. The V and J genes are TRBV20-1 and TRBJ2-7; no clear D. V dropped 3 bases and J dropped 5 bases, with 14 bases sitting between them. Germline values: CDR1 DFQATT, CDR2 SNEGSKA (reference sequence). The CDR3 is 13 residues long.

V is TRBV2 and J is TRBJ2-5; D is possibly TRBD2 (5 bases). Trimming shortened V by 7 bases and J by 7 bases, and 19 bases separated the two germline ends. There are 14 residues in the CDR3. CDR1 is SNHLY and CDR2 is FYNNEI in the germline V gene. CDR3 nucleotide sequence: TGTGCCAGCACCAAAGAGTTGGGAGTCGGGACCCAGTACTTC. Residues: CASTKELGVGTQYF.

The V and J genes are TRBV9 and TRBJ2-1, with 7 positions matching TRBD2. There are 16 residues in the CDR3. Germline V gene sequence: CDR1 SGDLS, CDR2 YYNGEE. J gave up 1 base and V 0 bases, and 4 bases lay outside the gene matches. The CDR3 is CASSVGQLASYNEQFF. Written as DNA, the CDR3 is TGTGCCAGCAGCGTAGGTCAACTAGCGTCCTACAATGAGCAGTTCTTC.

CDR3: CASSDWRETQYF. In DNA form, the CDR3 reads TGTGCCAGCAGCGACTGGAGAGAGACCCAGTACTTC. This chain links TRBV5-8 with TRBJ2-5; D remains ambiguous. The CDR3 spans 12 residues. The V gene lost 4 bases and the J gene lost 4 bases, with 8 bases spanning the gap. The V gene's germline CDR1 is SGHTS and CDR2 YDEGEE.

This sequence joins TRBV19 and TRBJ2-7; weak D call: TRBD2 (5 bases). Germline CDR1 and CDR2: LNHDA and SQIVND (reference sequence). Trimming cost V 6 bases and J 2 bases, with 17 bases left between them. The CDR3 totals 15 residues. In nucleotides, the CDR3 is TGTGCCAGTAGGAGAGTGGGAGAACCTACCTACGAGCAGTACTTC. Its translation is CASRRVGEPTYEQYF.

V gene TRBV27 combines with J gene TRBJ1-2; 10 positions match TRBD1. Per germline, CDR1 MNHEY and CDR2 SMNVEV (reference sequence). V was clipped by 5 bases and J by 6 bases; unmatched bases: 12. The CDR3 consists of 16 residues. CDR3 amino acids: CASSPLGTGALHGYTF. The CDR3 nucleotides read TGTGCCAGCAGTCCGCTCGGGACAGGGGCATTGCATGGCTACACCTTC.

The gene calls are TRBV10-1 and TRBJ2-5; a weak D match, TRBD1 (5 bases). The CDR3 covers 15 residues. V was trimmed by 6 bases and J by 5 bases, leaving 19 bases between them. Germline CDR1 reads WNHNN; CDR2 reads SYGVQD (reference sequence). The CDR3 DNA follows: TGCGCCAGCAGCGCACTCCGGAACCCAGGGGAGACCCAGTACTTC. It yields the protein CASSALRNPGETQYF.

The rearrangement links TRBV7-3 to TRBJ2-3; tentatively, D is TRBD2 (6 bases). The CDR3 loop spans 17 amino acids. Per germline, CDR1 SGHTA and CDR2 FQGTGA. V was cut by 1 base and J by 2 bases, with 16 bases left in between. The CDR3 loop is CASSLSVGGPNTDTQYF. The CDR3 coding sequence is TGTGCCAGCAGCTTAAGTGTGGGGGGACCCAACACAGATACGCAGTATTTT.

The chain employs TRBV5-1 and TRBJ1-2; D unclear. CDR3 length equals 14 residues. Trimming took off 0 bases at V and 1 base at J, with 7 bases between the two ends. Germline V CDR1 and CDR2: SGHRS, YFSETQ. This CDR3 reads CASSLENGNYGYTF. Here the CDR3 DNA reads TGCGCCAGCAGCTTGGAGAACGGTAACTATGGCTACACCTTC.

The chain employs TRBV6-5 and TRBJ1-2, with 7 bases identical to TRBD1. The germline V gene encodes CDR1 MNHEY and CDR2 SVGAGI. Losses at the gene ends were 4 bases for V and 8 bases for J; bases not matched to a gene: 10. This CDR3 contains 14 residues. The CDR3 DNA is TGTGCCAGCAGTTCTGATTTTAGGACAGGCGGCTACACCTTC. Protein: CASSSDFRTGGYTF.

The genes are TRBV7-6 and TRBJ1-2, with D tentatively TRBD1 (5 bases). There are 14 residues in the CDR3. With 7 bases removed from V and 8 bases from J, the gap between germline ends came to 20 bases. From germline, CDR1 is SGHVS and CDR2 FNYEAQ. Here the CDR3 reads CASTPGPGRAGYTF. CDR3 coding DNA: TGTGCCAGCACCCCCGGGCCAGGGAGGGCCGGCTACACCTTC.

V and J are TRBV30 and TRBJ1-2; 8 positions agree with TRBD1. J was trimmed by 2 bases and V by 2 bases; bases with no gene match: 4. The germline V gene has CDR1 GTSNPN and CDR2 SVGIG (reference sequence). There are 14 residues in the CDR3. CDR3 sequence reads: CAWSQGAQNYGYTF. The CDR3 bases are TGTGCCTGGAGTCAGGGGGCGCAAAACTATGGCTACACCTTC.